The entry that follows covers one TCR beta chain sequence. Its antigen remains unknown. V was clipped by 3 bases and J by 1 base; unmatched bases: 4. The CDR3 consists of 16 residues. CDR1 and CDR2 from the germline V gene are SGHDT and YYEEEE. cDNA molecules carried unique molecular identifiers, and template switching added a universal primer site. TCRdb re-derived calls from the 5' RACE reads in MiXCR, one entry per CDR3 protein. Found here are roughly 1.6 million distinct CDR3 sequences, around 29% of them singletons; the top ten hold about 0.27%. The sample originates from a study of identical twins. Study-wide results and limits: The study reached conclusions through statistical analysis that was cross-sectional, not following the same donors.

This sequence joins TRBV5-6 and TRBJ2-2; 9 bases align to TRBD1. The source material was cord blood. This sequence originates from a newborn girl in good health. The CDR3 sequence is CASSSWTGVNTGELFF. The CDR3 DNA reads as TGTGCCAGCAGCTCTTGGACAGGGGTGAACACCGGGGAGCTGTTTTTT.